The sequence of this T cell receptor beta chain was determined in a study of cytomegalovirus exposure and HLA in healthy donors. Turning to the study itself: Of all 400 or so donors who were genotyped, roughly 85% belonged to the Caucasian-associated ancestry cluster.

Notes on the study in general: Only CMV serostatus was available as immune exposure information.

The CDR3 totals 15 residues. J was trimmed by 6 bases and V by 3 bases; bases with no gene match: 7. In germline, CDR1 is LGHNA, CDR2 YSLEER. A remark on this clone: The antigen remains undetermined.

PCR used 60 Vbeta primers and 13 Jbeta primers. Profiled with immunoSEQ multiplex PCR; TCRdb holds only in-frame clones, not every one. The data show roughly 160,000 clones, with roughly 80% seen just once and roughly 3.5% held by the top ten. The sequencing input was PBMCs. The chain combines TRBV4-3 with TRBJ2-7; 11 bases agree with TRBD1. The receptor was derived from a man between 25 and 39 years old in good health and CMV-seropositive. CDR3 region: CASSQSGTGGFEQYF. In DNA form, the CDR3 reads TGCGCCAGCAGCCAGTCGGGGACAGGGGGATTCGAGCAGTACTTC.